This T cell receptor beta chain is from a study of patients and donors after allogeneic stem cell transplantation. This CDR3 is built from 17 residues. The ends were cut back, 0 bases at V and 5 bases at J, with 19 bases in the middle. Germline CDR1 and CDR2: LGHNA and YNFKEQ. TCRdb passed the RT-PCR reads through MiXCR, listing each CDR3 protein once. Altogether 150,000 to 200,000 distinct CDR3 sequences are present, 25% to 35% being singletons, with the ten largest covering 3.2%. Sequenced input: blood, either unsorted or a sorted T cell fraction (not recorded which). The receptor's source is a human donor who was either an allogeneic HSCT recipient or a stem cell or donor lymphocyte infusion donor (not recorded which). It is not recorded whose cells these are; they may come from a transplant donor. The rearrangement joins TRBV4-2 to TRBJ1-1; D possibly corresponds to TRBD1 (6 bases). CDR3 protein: CASSQEGLRGLGTEAFF. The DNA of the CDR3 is TGTGCCAGCAGCCAAGAAGGCTTGCGGGGGCTCGGGACTGAAGCTTTCTTT.